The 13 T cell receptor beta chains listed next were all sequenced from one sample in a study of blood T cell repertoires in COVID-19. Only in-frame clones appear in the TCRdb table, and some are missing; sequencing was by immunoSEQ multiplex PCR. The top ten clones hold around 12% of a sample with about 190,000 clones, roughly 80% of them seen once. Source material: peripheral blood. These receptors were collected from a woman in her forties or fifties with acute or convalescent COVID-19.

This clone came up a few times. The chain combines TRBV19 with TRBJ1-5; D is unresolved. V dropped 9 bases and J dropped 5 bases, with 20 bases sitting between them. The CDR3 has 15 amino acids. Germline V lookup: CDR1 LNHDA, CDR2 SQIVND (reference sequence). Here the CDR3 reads CASTWTVTGDQPQHF. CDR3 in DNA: TGTGCCAGCACATGGACGGTGACCGGGGATCAGCCCCAGCATTTT.

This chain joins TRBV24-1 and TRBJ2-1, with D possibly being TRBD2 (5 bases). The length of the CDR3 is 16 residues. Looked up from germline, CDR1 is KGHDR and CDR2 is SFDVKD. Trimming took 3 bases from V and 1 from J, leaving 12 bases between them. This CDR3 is CATSDMIGRSYNEQFF. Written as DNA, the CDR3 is TGTGCCACCAGTGATATGATTGGGAGATCCTACAATGAGCAGTTCTTC.

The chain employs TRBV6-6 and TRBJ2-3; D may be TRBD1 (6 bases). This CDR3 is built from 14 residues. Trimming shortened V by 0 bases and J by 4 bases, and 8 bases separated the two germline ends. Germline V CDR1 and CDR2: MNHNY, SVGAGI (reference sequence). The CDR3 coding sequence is TGTGCCAGCAGTTACTCGGACAGCTCAGATACGCAGTATTTT. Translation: CASSYSDSSDTQYF.

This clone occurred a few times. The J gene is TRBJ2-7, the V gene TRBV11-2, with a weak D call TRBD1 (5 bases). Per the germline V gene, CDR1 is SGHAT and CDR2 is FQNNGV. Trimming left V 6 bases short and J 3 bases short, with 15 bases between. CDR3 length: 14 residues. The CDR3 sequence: CASRPSGSGYEQYF. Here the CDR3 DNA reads TGTGCCAGCAGGCCCTCAGGGTCGGGCTACGAGCAGTACTTC.

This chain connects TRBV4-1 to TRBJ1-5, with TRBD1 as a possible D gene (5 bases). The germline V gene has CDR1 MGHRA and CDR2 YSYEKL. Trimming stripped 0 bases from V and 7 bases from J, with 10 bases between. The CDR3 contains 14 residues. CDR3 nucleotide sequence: TGCGCCAGCAGCCAAGATCCAGGGTTCCAGCCCCAGCATTTT. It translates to CASSQDPGFQPQHF.

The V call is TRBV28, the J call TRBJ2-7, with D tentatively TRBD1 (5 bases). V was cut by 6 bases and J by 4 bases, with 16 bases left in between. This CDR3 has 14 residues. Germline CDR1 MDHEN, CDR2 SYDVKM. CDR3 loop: CASRSSGKGYEQYF. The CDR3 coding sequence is TGTGCCAGCAGATCCTCAGGGAAAGGGTACGAGCAGTACTTC.

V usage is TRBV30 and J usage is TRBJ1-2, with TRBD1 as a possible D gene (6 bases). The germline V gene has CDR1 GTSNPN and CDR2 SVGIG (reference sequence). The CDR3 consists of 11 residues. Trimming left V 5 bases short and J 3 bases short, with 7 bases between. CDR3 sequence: CAWYRDYGYTF. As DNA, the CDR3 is TGTGCCTGGTACAGGGACTATGGCTACACCTTC.

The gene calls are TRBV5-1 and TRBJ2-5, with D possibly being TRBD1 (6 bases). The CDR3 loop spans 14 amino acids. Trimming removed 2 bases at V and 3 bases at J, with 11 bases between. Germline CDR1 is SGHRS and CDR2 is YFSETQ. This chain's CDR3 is CASSFRTAEETQYF. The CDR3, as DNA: TGCGCCAGCAGCTTTCGGACAGCAGAAGAGACCCAGTACTTC.

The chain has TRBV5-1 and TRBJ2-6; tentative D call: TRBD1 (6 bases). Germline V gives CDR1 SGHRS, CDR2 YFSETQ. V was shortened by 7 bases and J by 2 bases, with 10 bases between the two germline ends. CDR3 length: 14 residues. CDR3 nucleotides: TGCGCCAGCCTCCAGGGGACTGGGGCCAACGTCCTGACTTTC. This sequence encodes CASLQGTGANVLTF.

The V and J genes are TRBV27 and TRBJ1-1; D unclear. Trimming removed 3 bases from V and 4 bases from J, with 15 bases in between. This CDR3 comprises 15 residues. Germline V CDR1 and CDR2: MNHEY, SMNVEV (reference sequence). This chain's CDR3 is CASSFSLVGGTEAFF. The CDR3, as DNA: TGTGCCAGCAGTTTTTCCCTGGTGGGAGGCACTGAAGCTTTCTTT.

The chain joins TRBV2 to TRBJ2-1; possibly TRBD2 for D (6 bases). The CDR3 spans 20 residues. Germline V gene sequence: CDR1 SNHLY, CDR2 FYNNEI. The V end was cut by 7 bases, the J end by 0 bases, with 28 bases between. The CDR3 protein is CASIGERNLGGPFSYNEQFF. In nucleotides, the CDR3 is TGTGCCAGCATAGGAGAACGCAACCTCGGGGGACCCTTCTCCTACAATGAGCAGTTCTTC.

CDR3 protein: CASSDPTAQGRRELFF. The CDR3 region has the DNA TGTGCCAGCAGTGACCCAACCGCCCAGGGGCGCCGGGAGCTGTTTTTT. This chain uses TRBV25-1 with TRBJ2-2, with a tentative D call TRBD1 (6 bases). V was cut by 3 bases and J by 9 bases, with 20 bases left in between. The CDR3 loop spans 16 amino acids. CDR1 is MGHDK and CDR2 is SYGVNS in the germline V gene.

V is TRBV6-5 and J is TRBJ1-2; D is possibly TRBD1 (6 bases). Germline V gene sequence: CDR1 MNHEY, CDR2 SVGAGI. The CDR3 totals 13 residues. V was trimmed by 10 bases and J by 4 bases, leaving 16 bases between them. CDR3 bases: TGTGCCACCGGGGCAGGGGCAAGCTATGGCTACACCTTC. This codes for CATGAGASYGYTF.